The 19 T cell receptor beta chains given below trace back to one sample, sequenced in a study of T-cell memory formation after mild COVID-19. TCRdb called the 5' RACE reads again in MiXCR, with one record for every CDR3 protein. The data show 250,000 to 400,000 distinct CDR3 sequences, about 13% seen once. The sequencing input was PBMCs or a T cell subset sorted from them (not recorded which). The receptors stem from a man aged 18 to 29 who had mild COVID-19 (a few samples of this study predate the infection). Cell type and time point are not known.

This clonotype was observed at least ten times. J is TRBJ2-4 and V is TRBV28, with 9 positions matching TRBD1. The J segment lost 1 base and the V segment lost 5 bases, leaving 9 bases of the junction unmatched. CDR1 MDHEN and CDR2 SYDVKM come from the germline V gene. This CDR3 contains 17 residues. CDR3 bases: TGTGCCAGCAGTGGGGCCGGGACAGGGTTGGCCAAAAACATTCAGTACTTC. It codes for CASSGAGTGLAKNIQYF.

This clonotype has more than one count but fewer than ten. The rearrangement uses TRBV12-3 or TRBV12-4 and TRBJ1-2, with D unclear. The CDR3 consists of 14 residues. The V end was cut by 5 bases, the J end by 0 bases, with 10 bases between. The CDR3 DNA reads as TGTGCCAGCAGTCAGACCGCGACTAACTATGGCTACACCTTC. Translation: CASSQTATNYGYTF.

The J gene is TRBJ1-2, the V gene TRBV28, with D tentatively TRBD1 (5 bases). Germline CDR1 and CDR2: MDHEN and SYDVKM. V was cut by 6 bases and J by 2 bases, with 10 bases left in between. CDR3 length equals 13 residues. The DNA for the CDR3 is TGTGCCAGCAGACAGGTGGGAAACTATGGCTACACCTTC. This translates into CASRQVGNYGYTF.

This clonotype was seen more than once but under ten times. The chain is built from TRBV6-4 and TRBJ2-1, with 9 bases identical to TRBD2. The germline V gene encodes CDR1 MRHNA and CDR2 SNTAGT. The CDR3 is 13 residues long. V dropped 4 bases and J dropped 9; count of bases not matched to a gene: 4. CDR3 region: CASSALAGPEQFF. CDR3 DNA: TGTGCCAGCAGTGCCCTAGCGGGGCCTGAGCAGTTCTTC.

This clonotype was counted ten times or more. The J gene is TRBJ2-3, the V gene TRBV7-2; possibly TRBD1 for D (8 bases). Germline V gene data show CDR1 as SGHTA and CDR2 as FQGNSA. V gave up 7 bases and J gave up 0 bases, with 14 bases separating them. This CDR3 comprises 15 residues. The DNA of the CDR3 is TGTGCCAGCAACAGGGGGGGCCTCAGCACAGATACGCAGTATTTT. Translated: CASNRGGLSTDTQYF.

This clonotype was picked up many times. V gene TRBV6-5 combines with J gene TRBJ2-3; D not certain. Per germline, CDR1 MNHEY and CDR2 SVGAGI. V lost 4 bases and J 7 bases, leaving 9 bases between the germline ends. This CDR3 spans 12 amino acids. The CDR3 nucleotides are TGTGCCAGCAGTTCGATTGAGTATACGCAGTATTTT. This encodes CASSSIEYTQYF.

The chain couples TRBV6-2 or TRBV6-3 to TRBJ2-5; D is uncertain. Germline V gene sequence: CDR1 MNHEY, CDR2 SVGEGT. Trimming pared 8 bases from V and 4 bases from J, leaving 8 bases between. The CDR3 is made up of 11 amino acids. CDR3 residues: CASGPRETQYF. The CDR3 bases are TGTGCCAGCGGACCGCGAGAGACCCAGTACTTC.

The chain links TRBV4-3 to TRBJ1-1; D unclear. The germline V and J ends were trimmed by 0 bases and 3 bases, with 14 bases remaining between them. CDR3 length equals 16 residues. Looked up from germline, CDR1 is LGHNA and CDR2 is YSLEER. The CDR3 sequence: CASSQEYLDRYTEAFF. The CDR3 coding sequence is TGCGCCAGCAGCCAAGAATATCTTGACCGCTACACTGAAGCTTTCTTT.

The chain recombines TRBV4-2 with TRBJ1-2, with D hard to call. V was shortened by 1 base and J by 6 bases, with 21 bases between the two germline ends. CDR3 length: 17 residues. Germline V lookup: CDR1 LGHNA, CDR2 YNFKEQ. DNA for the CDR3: TGTGCCAGCAGCCAAGTCCCTGTATTAGGGCGGCGGGATGGCTACACCTTC. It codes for CASSQVPVLGRRDGYTF.

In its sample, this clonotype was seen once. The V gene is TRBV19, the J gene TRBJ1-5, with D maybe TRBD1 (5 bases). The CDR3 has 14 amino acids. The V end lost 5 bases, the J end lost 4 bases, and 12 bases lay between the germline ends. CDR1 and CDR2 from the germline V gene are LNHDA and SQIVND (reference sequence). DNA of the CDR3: TGTGCCAGTAGTGTGGGACGGGTAAATCAGCCCCAGCATTTT. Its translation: CASSVGRVNQPQHF.

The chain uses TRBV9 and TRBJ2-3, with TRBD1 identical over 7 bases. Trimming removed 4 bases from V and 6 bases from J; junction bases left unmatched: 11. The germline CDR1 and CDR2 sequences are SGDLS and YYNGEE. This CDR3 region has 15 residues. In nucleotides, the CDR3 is TGTGCCAGCAGCACACCCGGGACAGCAACTGATACGCAGTATTTT. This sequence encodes CASSTPGTATDTQYF. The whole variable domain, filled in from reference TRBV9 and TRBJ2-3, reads DSGVTQTPKHLITATGQRVTLRCSPRSGDLSVYWYQQSLDQGLQFLIQYYNGEERAKGNILERFSAQQFPDLHSELNLSSLELGDSALYFCASSTPGTATDTQYFGPGTRLTVL.

The CDR3 nucleotides are TGCAGCGCTGTAGGTGTGAACACTGAAGCTTTCTTT. It specifies CSAVGVNTEAFF. J is TRBJ1-1 and V is TRBV29-1; no clear D gene. Trimming took off 7 bases at V and 0 bases at J, with 9 bases between the two ends. Germline lookup yields CDR1 SQVTM and CDR2 ANQGSEA. The CDR3 is 12 amino acids.

This CDR3 reads CASSLVWRGAAEQYV. The CDR3 bases are TGTGCCAGCAGCTTAGTTTGGAGGGGGGCGGCCGAGCAGTACGTC. The gene calls are TRBV11-2 and TRBJ2-7; D tentatively fits TRBD1 or TRBD2 (6 bases each). The CDR3 extends over 15 amino acids. The V end was cut by 1 base, the J end by 6 bases, with 16 bases between. Per germline, CDR1 SGHAT and CDR2 FQNNGV.

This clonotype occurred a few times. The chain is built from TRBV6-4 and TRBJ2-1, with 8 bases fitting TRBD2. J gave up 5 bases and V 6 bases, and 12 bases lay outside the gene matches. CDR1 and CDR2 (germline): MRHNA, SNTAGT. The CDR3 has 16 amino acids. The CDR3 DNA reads TGTGCCAGCAGCTACGTAGGGACTAGGGGCGACAATGAGCAGTTCTTC. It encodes CASSYVGTRGDNEQFF.

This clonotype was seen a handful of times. The CDR3: CASSFATGWITEAFF. The CDR3 coding sequence is TGCGCCAGCAGCTTCGCGACAGGGTGGATCACTGAAGCTTTCTTT. This chain connects TRBV5-1 to TRBJ1-1, with 7 bases aligning to TRBD1. V was pared by 2 bases and J by 4 bases, with 8 bases of the junction left unmatched. Germline V CDR1 and CDR2: SGHRS, YFSETQ. The CDR3 is 15 amino acids.

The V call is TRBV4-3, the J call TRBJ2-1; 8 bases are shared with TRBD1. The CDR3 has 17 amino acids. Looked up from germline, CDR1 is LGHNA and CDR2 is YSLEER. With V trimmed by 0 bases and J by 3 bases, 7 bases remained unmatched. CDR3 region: CASSQDRAGGRYNEQFF. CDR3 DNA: TGCGCCAGCAGCCAAGATAGGGCAGGGGGCCGCTACAATGAGCAGTTCTTC.

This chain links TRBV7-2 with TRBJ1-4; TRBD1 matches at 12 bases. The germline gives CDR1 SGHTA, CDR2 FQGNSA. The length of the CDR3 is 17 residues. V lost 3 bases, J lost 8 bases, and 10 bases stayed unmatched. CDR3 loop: CASSLLWDRGRREKLFF. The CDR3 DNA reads TGTGCCAGCAGCTTGTTATGGGACAGGGGGCGTCGGGAAAAACTGTTTTTT.

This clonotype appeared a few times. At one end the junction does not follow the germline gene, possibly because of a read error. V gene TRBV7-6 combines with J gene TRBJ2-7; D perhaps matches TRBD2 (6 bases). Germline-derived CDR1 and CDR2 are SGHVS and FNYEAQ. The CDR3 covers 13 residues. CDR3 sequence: CASNLHGGYEQYF. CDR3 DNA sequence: TGTGCCAGCAACTTACACGGGGGCTACGAGCAGTACTTC.

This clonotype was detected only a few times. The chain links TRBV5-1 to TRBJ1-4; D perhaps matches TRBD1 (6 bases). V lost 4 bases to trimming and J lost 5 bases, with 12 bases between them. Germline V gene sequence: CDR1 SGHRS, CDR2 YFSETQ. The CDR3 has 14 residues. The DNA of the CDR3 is TGCGCCAGCAGCATTGGACAGACGAATGAAAAACTGTTTTTT. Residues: CASSIGQTNEKLFF.